This T cell receptor (beta chain) came from a study of radiotherapy plus CTLA-4 blockade in lung cancer. Across the whole study: Objective responses arose in 18% of patients, and approximately 31% experienced disease control.

TCRdb's table, derived via immunoSEQ multiplex PCR, lists solely in-frame clones and lacks some. The data show 24,000 or so clones, about 71% seen once. General study findings and limits: Expansion in blood of tumor-derived TCR clones was seen after radiotherapy plus ipilimumab. Dynamics of early blood T cell clones, together with interferon-beta, were reportedly the best predictors of response.

CDR3 length: 13 residues. The V and J ends lost 5 bases and 6 bases, in that order; junction bases with no gene match: 7. The germline V gene has CDR1 SQVTM and CDR2 ANQGSEA. As regards this clone: The antigen is unknown.

This receptor was obtained from a human donor with non-small cell lung cancer whose response to radiotherapy plus ipilimumab could not be evaluated. The sample here was peripheral blood, taken from a patient treated with radiotherapy plus ipilimumab. This sequence joins TRBV29-1 and TRBJ1-5; 7 bases agree with TRBD1. Here the CDR3 reads CSVTTGQGQPQHF. In nucleotides, the CDR3 is TGCAGCGTTACGACAGGGCAAGGTCAGCCCCAGCATTTT.